One T cell receptor (beta chain) is described in this entry. Germline CDR1 LGHDT, CDR2 YNNKEL (reference sequence). V shed 4 bases and J 3 bases; nucleotides not matched to a gene: 12. The CDR3 length is 17 residues. The sample originates from a study of blood T cell repertoires in COVID-19. As originally analysed: Reference gene primers were amplified, and this amplification served to estimate nucleated cell counts. The table came from immunoSEQ multiplex PCR; TCRdb's copy has only in-frame clones and leaves some out. The DNA gave D and trimming, while V, J and clone size come from that table. The table includes roughly 80,000 clones, about 84% detected once.

This receptor was taken from a woman aged 65 to 85 with acute or convalescent COVID-19. Sequenced material: peripheral blood. The V call is TRBV3-1 (or the pseudogene TRBV3-2), the J call TRBJ1-5, with 7 bases identical to TRBD1. This CDR3 reads CASSRTPGTASNQPQHF. The CDR3 nucleotides read TGTGCCAGCAGCCGCACCCCCGGGACAGCTTCCAATCAGCCCCAGCATTTT.